Listed below are T cell receptor beta chains from one sample, sequenced in a study of shared clonotypes between healthy human individuals. The table came from immunoSEQ multiplex PCR; TCRdb's copy has only in-frame clones and leaves some out. In the table there are approximately 440,000 clones, approximately 71% of which are singletons. Sequencing input: PBMCs. Source of these receptors: a woman in her 40s in good health. Some clones in this sample may be carry-over from other donors' samples. Each CDR3 is given with its conserved first and last residue. The D gene is left open where the match is weak. Size values are once, few and many counts, or a class for expanded clones, and some rows have none.

clone_size: NA; v_call: TRBV4-1; d_call: NA; j_call: TRBJ1-1; cdr3_nt: TGCGCCAGCAGCCAAGATCGGACAGCAGAAGCTTTCTTT; cdr3_aa: CASSQDRTAEAFF
clone_size: NA; v_call: TRBV5-4; d_call: NA; j_call: TRBJ1-1; cdr3_nt: TGTGCCAGCAGCTCGCGGGGATCGAACACTGAAGCTTTCTTT; cdr3_aa: CASSSRGSNTEAFF
clone_size: NA; v_call: TRBV2; d_call: NA; j_call: TRBJ2-4; cdr3_nt: TGTGCCAGCAGTGAAGAGAACGGGGGTTTGTCCAAAAACATTCAGTACTTC; cdr3_aa: CASSEENGGLSKNIQYF
clone_size: NA; v_call: TRBV4-2; d_call: NA; j_call: TRBJ1-1; cdr3_nt: TGTGCCAGCAGCCTAAGTACCACGGGGATTCACACTGAAGCTTTCTTT; cdr3_aa: CASSLSTTGIHTEAFF
clone_size: NA; v_call: TRBV28; d_call: TRBD1; j_call: TRBJ2-7; cdr3_nt: TGTGCCAGCAGTTCTACGGGACAGGGGGCTTACGAGCAGTACTTC; cdr3_aa: CASSSTGQGAYEQYF
clone_size: NA; v_call: TRBV6-5; d_call: NA; j_call: TRBJ1-2; cdr3_nt: TGTGCCAGCAGTTCCTACCTATCCGGAGGCTACACCTTC; cdr3_aa: CASSSYLSGGYTF
clone_size: NA; v_call: TRBV4-1; d_call: TRBD1; j_call: TRBJ1-2; cdr3_nt: TGCGCCAGCAGCCAAGACAAGAGGGACAGGCGGGGGTACTATGGCTACACCTTC; cdr3_aa: CASSQDKRDRRGYYGYTF
clone_size: NA; v_call: TRBV5-1; d_call: TRBD1; j_call: TRBJ2-5; cdr3_nt: TGCGCCAGCAGCTTGGGAGAGACAGGGCAAGAGACCCAGTACTTC; cdr3_aa: CASSLGETGQETQYF
clone_size: NA; v_call: TRBV5-4; d_call: TRBD2; j_call: TRBJ2-3; cdr3_nt: TGTGCCAGCAGCCCCGCGGGCGGGAGTGGTACAGATACGCAGTATTTT; cdr3_aa: CASSPAGGSGTDTQYF
clone_size: NA; v_call: TRBV5-1; d_call: NA; j_call: TRBJ2-7; cdr3_nt: TGCGCCAGCAGTGACACCGGGACTCCGCCGTTCGAGCAGTACTTC; cdr3_aa: CASSDTGTPPFEQYF
clone_size: NA; v_call: TRBV14; d_call: NA; j_call: TRBJ2-2; cdr3_nt: TGTGCCAGCAGCCCCAGGGGTAGGAACACCGGGGAGCTGTTTTTT; cdr3_aa: CASSPRGRNTGELFF
clone_size: NA; v_call: TRBV11-3; d_call: NA; j_call: TRBJ2-5; cdr3_nt: TGTGCCAGCAGCGGGGGCCCGCGGGAGACCCAGTACTTC; cdr3_aa: CASSGGPRETQYF
clone_size: NA; v_call: TRBV5-1; d_call: TRBD2; j_call: TRBJ2-7; cdr3_nt: TGCGCCAGCAGCTCCGGACTAGCGGGAGCGAGTTACGAGCAGTACTTC; cdr3_aa: CASSSGLAGASYEQYF
clone_size: NA; v_call: TRBV5-1; d_call: TRBD1; j_call: TRBJ2-7; cdr3_nt: TGCGCCAGCAGATTGGACAGGGAGTCCTACGAGCAGTACTTC; cdr3_aa: CASRLDRESYEQYF
clone_size: NA; v_call: TRBV6-6; d_call: NA; j_call: TRBJ1-4; cdr3_nt: TGTGCCAGCAGTTACGGGGTTCCAAGGGAAAATGAAAAACTGTTTTTT; cdr3_aa: CASSYGVPRENEKLFF
clone_size: few; v_call: TRBV7-8; d_call: NA; j_call: TRBJ1-2; cdr3_nt: TGTGCCAGCAGCTTAACGGACACCTATGGCTACACCTTC; cdr3_aa: CASSLTDTYGYTF
clone_size: NA; v_call: TRBV5-1; d_call: NA; j_call: TRBJ2-7; cdr3_nt: TGCGCCAGCAGCTTGGTTGTCGGGTCCTACGAGCAGTACTTC; cdr3_aa: CASSLVVGSYEQYF
clone_size: NA; v_call: TRBV6-5; d_call: NA; j_call: TRBJ2-7; cdr3_nt: TGTGCCAGCAGTTGGCCTAGCGTCCCCGAGCAGTACTTC; cdr3_aa: CASSWPSVPEQYF
clone_size: NA; v_call: TRBV5-6; d_call: NA; j_call: TRBJ1-2; cdr3_nt: TGTGCCAGCAGCTCCACCCCCGGGAACTATGGCTACACCTTC; cdr3_aa: CASSSTPGNYGYTF
clone_size: NA; v_call: TRBV27; d_call: TRBD2; j_call: TRBJ2-1; cdr3_nt: TGTGCCAGCGGATTGATAGCGGGAGGGCCCCACAATGAGCAGTTCTTC; cdr3_aa: CASGLIAGGPHNEQFF
clone_size: once; v_call: TRBV19; d_call: NA; j_call: TRBJ1-1; cdr3_nt: TGTGCCAGTAGTATCACAGGAGCCCAGGGGAGGGCTGAAGCTTTCTTT; cdr3_aa: CASSITGAQGRAEAFF
clone_size: NA; v_call: TRBV6-6; d_call: NA; j_call: TRBJ1-4; cdr3_nt: TGTGCCAGCAGTTACTCGTCTACTGAAAAACTGTTTTTT; cdr3_aa: CASSYSSTEKLFF
clone_size: NA; v_call: TRBV9; d_call: NA; j_call: TRBJ1-6; cdr3_nt: TGTGCCAGCAGCGTAGGGCAGGGGAGGTCCTATAATTCACCCCTCCACTTT; cdr3_aa: CASSVGQGRSYNSPLHF
clone_size: NA; v_call: TRBV5-1; d_call: NA; j_call: TRBJ2-2; cdr3_nt: TGCGCCAGCAGCTCGCAGGGTGCCTACACTCCGAACACCGGGGAGCTGTTTTTT; cdr3_aa: CASSSQGAYTPNTGELFF
clone_size: NA; v_call: TRBV28; d_call: NA; j_call: TRBJ2-4; cdr3_nt: TGTGCCAGCAGTCTCAACAGGGTCCCCAAAAACATTCAGTACTTC; cdr3_aa: CASSLNRVPKNIQYF
clone_size: NA; v_call: TRBV4-2; d_call: TRBD2; j_call: TRBJ2-5; cdr3_nt: TGTGCCAGCAGCCAAGGAACTAGCGGGATATTTGGGGAGACCCAGTACTTC; cdr3_aa: CASSQGTSGIFGETQYF
clone_size: NA; v_call: TRBV27; d_call: TRBD1; j_call: TRBJ1-5; cdr3_nt: TGTGCCAGCCGTTCCGGGACAGGGTATCAGCCCCAGCATTTT; cdr3_aa: CASRSGTGYQPQHF
clone_size: NA; v_call: TRBV7-8; d_call: NA; j_call: TRBJ1-2; cdr3_nt: TGTGCCAGCAGCCATCGGGGAAACTATGGCTACACCTTC; cdr3_aa: CASSHRGNYGYTF